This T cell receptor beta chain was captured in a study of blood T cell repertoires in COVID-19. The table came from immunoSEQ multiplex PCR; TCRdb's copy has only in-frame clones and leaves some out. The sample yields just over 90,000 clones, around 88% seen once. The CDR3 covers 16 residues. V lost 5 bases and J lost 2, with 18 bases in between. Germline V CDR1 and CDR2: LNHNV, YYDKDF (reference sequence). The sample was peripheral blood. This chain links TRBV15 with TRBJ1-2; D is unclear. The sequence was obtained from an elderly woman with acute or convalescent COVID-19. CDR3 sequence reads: CATSGGRNRANYGYTF. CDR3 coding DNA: TGTGCCACCAGCGGAGGGAGGAACAGAGCAAACTATGGCTACACCTTC.